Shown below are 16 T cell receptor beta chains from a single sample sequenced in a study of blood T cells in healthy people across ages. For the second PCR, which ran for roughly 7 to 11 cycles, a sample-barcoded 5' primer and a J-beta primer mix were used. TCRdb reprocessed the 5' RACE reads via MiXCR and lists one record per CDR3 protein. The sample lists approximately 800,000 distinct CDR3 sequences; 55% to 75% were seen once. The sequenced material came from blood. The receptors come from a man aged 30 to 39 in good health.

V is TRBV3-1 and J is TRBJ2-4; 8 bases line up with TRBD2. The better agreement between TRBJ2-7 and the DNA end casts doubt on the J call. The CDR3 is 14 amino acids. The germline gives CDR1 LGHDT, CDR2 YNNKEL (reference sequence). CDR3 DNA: TGTGCCAGCAGCCTCGGGGGGGGCCCCAACGAGCAGTACTTC. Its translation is CASSLGGGPNEQYF.

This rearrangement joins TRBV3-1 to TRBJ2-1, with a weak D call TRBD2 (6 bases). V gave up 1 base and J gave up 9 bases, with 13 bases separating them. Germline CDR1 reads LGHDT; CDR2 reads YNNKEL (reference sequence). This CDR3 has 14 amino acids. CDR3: CASSQVTEGPEQFF. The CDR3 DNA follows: TGTGCCAGCAGCCAAGTAACGGAGGGCCCTGAGCAGTTCTTC.

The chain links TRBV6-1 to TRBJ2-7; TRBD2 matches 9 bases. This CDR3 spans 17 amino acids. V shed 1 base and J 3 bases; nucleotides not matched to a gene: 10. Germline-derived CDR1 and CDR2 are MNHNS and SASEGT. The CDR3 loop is CASSEESSGIPFYEQYF. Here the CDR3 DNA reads TGTGCCAGCAGTGAAGAGTCTAGCGGGATCCCCTTCTACGAGCAGTACTTC.

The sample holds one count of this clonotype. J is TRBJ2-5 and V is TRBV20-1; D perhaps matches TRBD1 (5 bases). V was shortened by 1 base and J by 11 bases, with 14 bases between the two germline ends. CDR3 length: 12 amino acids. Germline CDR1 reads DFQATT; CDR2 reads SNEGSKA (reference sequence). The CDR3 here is CSARVSDNEQYF. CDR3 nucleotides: TGCAGTGCTAGAGTTTCGGACAATGAGCAGTACTTC.

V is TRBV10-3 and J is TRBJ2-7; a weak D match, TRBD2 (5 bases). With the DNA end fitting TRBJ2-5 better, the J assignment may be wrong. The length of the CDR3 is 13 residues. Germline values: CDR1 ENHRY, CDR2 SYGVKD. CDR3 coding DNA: TGTGCCATCAGTGGCGGAGAGGGAGAGACCCAGTACTTC. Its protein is CAISGGEGETQYF.

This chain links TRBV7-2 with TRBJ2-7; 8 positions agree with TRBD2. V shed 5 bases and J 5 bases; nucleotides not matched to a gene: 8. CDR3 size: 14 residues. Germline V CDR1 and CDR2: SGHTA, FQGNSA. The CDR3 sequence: CASSVDSGSNEQYF. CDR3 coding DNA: TGTGCCAGCAGCGTGGACAGCGGGAGTAACGAGCAGTACTTC. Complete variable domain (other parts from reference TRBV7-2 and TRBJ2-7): GAGVSQSPSNKVTEKGKDVELRCDPISGHTALYWYRQSLGQGLEFLIYFQGNSAPDKSGLPSDRFSAERTGGSVSTLTIQRTQQEDSAVYLCASSVDSGSNEQYFGPGTRLTVT.

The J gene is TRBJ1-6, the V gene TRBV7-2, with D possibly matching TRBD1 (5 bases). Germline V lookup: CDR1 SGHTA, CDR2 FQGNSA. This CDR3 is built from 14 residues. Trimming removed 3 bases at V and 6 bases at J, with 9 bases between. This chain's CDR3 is CASSLSGGNSPLHF. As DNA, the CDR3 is TGTGCCAGCAGCTTGTCCGGGGGTAATTCACCCCTCCACTTT.

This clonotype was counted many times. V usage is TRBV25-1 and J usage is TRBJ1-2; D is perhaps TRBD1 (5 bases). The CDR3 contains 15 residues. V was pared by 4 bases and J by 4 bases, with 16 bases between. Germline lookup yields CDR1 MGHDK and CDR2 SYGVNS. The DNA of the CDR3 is TGTGCCAGCAGTGTTTCCGGGAGGGGATTCTATGGCTACACCTTC. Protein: CASSVSGRGFYGYTF.

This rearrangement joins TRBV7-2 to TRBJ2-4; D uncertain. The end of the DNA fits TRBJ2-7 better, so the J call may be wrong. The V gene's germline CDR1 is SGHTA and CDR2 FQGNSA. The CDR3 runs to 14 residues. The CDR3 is CASSLQQAGHEQYF. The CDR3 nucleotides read TGTGCCAGCAGCTTGCAGCAGGCTGGTCACGAGCAGTACTTC.

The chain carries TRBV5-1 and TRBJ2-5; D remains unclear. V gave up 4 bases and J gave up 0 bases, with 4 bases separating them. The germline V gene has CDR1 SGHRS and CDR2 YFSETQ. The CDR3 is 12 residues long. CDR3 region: CASSKYQETQYF. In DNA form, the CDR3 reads TGCGCCAGCAGCAAATACCAAGAGACCCAGTACTTC.

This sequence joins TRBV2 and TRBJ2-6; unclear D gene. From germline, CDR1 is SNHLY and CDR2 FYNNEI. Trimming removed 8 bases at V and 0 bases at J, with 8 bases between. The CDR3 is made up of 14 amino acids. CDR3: CASADRSGANVLTF. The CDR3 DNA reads TGTGCCAGCGCCGACCGCTCTGGGGCCAACGTCCTGACTTTC.

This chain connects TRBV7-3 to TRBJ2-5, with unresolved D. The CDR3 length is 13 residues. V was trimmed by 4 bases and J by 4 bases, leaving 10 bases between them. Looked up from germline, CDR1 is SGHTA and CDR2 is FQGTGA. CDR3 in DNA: TGTGCCAGCAGCTCCCCCCCGGTAGAGACCCAGTACTTC. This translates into CASSSPPVETQYF.

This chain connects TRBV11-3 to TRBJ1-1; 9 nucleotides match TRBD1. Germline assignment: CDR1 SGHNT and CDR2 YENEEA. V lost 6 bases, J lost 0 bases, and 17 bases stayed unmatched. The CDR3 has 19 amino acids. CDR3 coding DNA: TGTGCCAGCAGTCGACAGGGGGGTATCCCCGAGGTTTTGAACACTGAAGCTTTCTTT. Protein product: CASSRQGGIPEVLNTEAFF. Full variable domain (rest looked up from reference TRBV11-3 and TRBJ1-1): EAGVVQSPRYKIIEKKQPVAFWCNPISGHNTLYWYLQNLGQGPELLIRYENEEAVDDSQLPKDRFSAERLKGVDSTLKIQPAELGDSAVYLCASSRQGGIPEVLNTEAFFGQGTRLTVV.

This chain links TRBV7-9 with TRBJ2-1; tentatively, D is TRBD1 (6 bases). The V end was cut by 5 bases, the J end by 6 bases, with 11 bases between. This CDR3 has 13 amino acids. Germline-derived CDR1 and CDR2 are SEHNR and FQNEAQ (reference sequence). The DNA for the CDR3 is TGTGCCAGCAGCCCAACAGGGACCAATGAGCAGTTCTTC. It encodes CASSPTGTNEQFF.

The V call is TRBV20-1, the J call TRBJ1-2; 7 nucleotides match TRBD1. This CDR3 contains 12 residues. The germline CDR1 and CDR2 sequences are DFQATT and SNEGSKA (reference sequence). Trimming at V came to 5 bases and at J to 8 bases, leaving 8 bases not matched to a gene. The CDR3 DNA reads TGCAGTGCTTATGACAGGGAGAGGGGCTACACCTTC. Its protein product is CSAYDRERGYTF.

The CDR3 loop reads CASSEAAGRGRNQPQHF. The CDR3 region has the DNA TGTGCCAGCAGTGAAGCGGCGGGGCGCGGGCGCAATCAGCCCCAGCATTTT. The J gene is TRBJ1-5, the V gene TRBV6-1; possible D gene TRBD1, 5 bases. This CDR3 has 17 residues. Trimming pared 0 bases from V and 2 bases from J, leaving 14 bases between. Looked up from germline, CDR1 is MNHNS and CDR2 is SASEGT.